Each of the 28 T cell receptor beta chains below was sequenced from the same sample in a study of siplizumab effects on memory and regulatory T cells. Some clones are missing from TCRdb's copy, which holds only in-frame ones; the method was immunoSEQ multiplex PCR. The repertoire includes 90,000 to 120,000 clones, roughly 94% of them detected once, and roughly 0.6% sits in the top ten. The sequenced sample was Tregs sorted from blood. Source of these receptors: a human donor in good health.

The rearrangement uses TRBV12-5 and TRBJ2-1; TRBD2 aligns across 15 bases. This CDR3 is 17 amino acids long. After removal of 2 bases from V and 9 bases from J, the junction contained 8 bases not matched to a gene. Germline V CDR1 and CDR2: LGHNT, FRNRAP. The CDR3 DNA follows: TGTGCTAGTGGTTTGTGGGGACTAGCGGGAGGTTGGGTTGAGCAGTTCTTC. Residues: CASGLWGLAGGWVEQFF.

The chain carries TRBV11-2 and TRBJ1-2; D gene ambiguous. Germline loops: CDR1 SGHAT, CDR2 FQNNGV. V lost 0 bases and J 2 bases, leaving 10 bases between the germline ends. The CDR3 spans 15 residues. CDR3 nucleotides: TGTGCCAGCAGCTTAGATCAGGCTTGGAACTATGGCTACACCTTC. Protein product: CASSLDQAWNYGYTF.

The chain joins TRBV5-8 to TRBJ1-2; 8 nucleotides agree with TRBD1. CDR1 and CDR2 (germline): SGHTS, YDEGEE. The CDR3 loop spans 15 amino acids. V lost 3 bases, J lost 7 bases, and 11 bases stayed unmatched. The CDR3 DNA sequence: TGTGCCAGCAGCTCGAGGGGACAGGCTGTTTTTGGCTACACCTTC. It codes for CASSSRGQAVFGYTF.

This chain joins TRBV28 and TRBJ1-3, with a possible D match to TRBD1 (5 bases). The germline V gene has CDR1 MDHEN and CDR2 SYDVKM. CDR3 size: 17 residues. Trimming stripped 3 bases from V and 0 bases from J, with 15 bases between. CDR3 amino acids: CASSFYRGDRSGNTIYF. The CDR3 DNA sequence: TGTGCCAGCAGTTTCTATCGGGGGGATCGCTCTGGAAACACCATATATTTT.

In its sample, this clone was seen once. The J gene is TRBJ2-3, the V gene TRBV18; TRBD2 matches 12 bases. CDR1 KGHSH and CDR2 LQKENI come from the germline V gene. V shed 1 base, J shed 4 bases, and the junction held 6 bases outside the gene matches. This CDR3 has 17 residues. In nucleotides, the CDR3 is TGTGCCAGCTCACCACTGATCCTAGCGGGAGGGGCAGATACGCAGTATTTT. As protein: CASSPLILAGGADTQYF.

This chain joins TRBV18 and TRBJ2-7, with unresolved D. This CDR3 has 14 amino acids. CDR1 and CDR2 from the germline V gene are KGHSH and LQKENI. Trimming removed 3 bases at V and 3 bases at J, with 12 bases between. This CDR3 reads CASSPMELVYEQYF. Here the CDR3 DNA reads TGTGCCAGCTCACCGATGGAACTTGTCTACGAGCAGTACTTC.

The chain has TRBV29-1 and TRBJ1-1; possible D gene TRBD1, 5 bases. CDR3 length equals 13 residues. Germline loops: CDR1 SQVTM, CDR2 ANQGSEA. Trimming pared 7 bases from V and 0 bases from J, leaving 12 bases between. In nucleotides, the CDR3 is TGCAGCGCCAGACAGCCTCTGAACACTGAAGCTTTCTTT. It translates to CSARQPLNTEAFF. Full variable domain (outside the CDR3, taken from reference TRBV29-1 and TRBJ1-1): SAVISQKPSRDICQRGTSLTIQCQVDSQVTMMFWYRQQPGQSLTLIATANQGSEATYESGFVIDKFPISRPNLTFSTLTVSNMSPEDSSIYLCSARQPLNTEAFFGQGTRLTVV.

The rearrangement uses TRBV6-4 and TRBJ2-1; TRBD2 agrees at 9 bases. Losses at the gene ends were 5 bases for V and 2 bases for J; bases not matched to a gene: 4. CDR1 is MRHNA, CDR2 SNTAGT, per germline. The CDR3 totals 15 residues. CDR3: CASSRSGSPYNEQFF. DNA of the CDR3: TGTGCCAGCAGTCGTAGCGGGAGTCCCTACAATGAGCAGTTCTTC.

In DNA form, the CDR3 reads TGTGCCAGCAGGAGGGGGCGGACGTTTCAGCCCCAGCATTTT. It yields the protein CASRRGRTFQPQHF. This chain links TRBV6-1 with TRBJ1-5; 7 nucleotides line up with TRBD1. The V gene end was trimmed by 6 bases and the J gene end by 6 bases; junction bases not matched to a gene: 8. The CDR3 contains 14 residues. Germline loops: CDR1 MNHNS, CDR2 SASEGT.

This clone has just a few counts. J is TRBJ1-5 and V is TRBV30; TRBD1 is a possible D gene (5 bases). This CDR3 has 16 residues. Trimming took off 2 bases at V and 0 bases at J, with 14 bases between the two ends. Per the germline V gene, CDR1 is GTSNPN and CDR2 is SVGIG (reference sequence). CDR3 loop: CAWSSRGRGSNQPQHF. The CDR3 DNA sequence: TGTGCCTGGAGTTCACGGGGGAGGGGTAGCAATCAGCCCCAGCATTTT.

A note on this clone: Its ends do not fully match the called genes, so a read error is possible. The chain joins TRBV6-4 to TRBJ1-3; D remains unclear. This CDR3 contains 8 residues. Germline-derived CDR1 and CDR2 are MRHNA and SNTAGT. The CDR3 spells CASREGHF. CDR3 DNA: TGTGCCAGCAGAGAGGGCCATTTT.

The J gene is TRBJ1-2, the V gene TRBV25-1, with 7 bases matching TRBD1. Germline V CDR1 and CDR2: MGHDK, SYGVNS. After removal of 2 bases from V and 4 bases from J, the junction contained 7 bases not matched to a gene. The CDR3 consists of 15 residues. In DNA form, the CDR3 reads TGTGCCAGCAGTGAAGTTGGAGGGGGCGGCTATGGCTACACCTTC. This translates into CASSEVGGGGYGYTF.

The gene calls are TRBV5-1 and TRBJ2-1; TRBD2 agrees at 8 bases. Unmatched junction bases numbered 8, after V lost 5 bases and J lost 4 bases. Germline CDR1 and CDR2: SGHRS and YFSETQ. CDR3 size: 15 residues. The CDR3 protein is CASSFTSGGYNEQFF. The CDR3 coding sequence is TGCGCCAGCAGTTTCACTAGCGGAGGATACAATGAGCAGTTCTTC.

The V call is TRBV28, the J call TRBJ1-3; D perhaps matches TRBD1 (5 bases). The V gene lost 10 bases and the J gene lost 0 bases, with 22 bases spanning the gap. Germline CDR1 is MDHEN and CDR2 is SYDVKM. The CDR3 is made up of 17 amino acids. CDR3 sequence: CATQKLGTTYSGNTIYF. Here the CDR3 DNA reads TGTGCCACCCAGAAACTCGGGACCACATACTCTGGAAACACCATATATTTT.

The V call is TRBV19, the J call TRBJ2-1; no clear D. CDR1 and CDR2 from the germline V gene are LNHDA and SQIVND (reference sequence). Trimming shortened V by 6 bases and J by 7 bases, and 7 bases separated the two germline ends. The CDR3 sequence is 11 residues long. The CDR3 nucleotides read TGTGCCAGTAGCTATATAAATGAGCAGTTCTTC. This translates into CASSYINEQFF.

CDR3 DNA sequence: TGCAGCGTTGGGGGATACGCTGGAAACACCATATATTTT. Translation gives CSVGGYAGNTIYF. The rearrangement uses TRBV29-1 and TRBJ1-3; D unclear. The CDR3 sequence is 13 residues long. Germline V gene data show CDR1 as SQVTM and CDR2 as ANQGSEA. Trimming took 4 bases from V and 2 from J, leaving 9 bases between them.

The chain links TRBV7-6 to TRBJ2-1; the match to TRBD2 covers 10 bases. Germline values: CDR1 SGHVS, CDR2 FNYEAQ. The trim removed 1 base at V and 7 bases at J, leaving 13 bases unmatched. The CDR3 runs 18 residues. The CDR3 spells CASSLVFPLAGDPNEQFF. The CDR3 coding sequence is TGTGCCAGCAGCTTAGTTTTTCCTCTAGCGGGAGATCCTAATGAGCAGTTCTTC.

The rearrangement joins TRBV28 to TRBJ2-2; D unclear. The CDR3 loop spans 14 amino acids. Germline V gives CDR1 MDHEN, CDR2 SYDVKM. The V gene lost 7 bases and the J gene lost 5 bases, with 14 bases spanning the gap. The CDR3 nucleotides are TGTGCCAGCAAGGCGCCGGTAGGGACCGGGGAGCTGTTTTTT. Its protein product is CASKAPVGTGELFF.

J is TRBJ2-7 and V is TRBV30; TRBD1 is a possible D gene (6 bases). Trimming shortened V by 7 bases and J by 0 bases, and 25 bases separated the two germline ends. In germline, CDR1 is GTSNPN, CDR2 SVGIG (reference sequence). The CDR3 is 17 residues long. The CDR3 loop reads CAYDRLGVQRVSYEQYF. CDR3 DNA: TGTGCCTATGACAGGCTGGGAGTCCAAAGGGTCTCCTACGAGCAGTACTTC.

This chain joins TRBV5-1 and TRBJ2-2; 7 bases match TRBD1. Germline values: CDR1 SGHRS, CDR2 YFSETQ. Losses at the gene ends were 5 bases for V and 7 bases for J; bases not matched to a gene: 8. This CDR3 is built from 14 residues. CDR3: CASSEQGVVGELFF. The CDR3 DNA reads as TGCGCCAGCAGTGAGCAGGGGGTAGTCGGGGAGCTGTTTTTT.

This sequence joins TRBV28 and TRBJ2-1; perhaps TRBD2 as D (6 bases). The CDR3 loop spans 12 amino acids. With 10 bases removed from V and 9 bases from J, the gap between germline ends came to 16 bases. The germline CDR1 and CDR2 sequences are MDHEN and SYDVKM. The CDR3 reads CAIQTSHAEQFF. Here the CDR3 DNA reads TGTGCCATCCAGACTAGTCACGCTGAGCAGTTCTTC.

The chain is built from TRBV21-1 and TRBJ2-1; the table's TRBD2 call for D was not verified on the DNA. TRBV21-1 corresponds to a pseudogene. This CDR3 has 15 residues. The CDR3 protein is CASSISGGPGGEQFF. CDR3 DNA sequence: TGTGCCAGCAGCATTAGCGGGGGCCCGGGGGGTGAGCAGTTCTTC.

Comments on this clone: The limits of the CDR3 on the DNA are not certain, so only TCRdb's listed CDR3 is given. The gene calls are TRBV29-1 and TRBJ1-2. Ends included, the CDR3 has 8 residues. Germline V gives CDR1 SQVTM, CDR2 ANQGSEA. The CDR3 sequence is CSVGLGIF.

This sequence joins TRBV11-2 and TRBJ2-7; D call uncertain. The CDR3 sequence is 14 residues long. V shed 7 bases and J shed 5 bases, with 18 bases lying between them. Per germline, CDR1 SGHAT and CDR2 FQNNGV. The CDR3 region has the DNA TGTGCCAGCACCCCGTGGTCAGATCCCCACGAGCAGTACTTC. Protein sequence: CASTPWSDPHEQYF.

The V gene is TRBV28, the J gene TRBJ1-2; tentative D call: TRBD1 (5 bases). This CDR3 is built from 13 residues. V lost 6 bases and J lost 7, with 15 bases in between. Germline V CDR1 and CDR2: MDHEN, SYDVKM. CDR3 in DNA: TGTGCCAGCAGCCCTGCGGGGCGAAGTGGCTACACCTTC. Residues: CASSPAGRSGYTF.

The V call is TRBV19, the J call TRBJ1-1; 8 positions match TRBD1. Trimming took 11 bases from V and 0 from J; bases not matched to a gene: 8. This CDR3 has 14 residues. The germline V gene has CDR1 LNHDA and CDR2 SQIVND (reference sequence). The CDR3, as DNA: TGTGCCGCCACAGGGGGAAGAATGAACACTGAAGCTTTCTTT. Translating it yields CAATGGRMNTEAFF.

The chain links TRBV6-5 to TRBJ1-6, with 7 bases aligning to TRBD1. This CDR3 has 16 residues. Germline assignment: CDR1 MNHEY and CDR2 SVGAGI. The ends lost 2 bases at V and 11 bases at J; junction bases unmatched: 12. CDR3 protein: CASSYGGTGVGTPLHF. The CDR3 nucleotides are TGTGCCAGCAGTTACGGGGGCACAGGGGTCGGGACACCCCTCCACTTT.

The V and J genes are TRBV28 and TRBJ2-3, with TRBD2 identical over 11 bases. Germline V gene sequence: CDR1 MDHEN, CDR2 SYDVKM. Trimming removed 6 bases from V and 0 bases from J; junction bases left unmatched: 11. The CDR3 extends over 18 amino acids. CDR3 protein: CASRFRGLAEGSTDTQYF. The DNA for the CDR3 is TGTGCCAGCAGGTTTCGGGGACTAGCGGAGGGAAGCACAGATACGCAGTATTTT.